The rows below give T cell receptor beta chains drawn from one sample of a study of T cell clonotyping in hematopoietic cell transplantation. The data were produced by immunoSEQ multiplex PCR, yet TCRdb's version contains in-frame clones alone and is incomplete. The table includes around 9,000 clones, less than 90% detected once. The sequencing used peripheral blood mononuclear cells, collected at the time of graft-versus-host disease after allogeneic stem cell transplant. These receptors all stem from a male patient between 60 and 69 years old who had an allogeneic stem cell transplant from a related donor, so the T cells may come from the graft donor. Some clones in this sample may be carry-over from other donors' samples. The CDR3 runs from the conserved cysteine through the conserved F or W. The D gene is left open where the match is weak. Rows may omit the clone size; those that give it use once, few, many or a size class.

DNA	CDR3	D	size	J	V
TGTGCCAGCAGCGCCCTCCGGGACAGGGCCTACGAGCAGTACTTC	CASSALRDRAYEQYF	TRBD1	NA	TRBJ2-7	TRBV5-5
TGTGCCAGCAGCCAAGATGGGGCGGGGGGTGGCGGGGAGCTGTTTTTT	CASSQDGAGGGGELFF	TRBD2	NA	TRBJ2-2	TRBV4-2
TGTGCCAGCCGTCCCACTTTTACGGGCCACGAGCAGTACTTC	CASRPTFTGHEQYF	NA	NA	TRBJ2-7	TRBV2
TGCAGCACCCAACCTCTTGGGGGTGCAGATACGCAGTATTTT	CSTQPLGGADTQYF	NA	NA	TRBJ2-3	TRBV29-1
TGTGCCAGCAGTGAGGGGGGGGCCTACAATGAGCAGTTCTTC	CASSEGGAYNEQFF	TRBD2	NA	TRBJ2-1	TRBV2
TGTGCCAGCAGGGGTGGGGGAGTGACCCAGTACTTC	CASRGGGVTQYF	NA	NA	TRBJ2-5	TRBV2
TGTGCCAGCAGTTTAGGCCTGGGGGTACTCAATGAGCAGTTCTTC	CASSLGLGVLNEQFF	NA	NA	TRBJ2-1	TRBV28
TGTGCCAGCAGCTTAGATCAGACGGAGGGAGATACGCAGTATTTT	CASSLDQTEGDTQYF	NA	NA	TRBJ2-3	TRBV11-3
TGTGCCAGCCCCTGTAGCCGGACAGCGAACTACGAGCAGTACTTC	CASPCSRTANYEQYF	NA	few	TRBJ2-7	TRBV6-4
TGTGCCAGCAGCTTAAGTAAAGACAGGGGCGCTTTCTTT	CASSLSKDRGAFF	TRBD1	NA	TRBJ1-1	TRBV7-6
TGTGCCAGCAGTTTTGCAGGGGGCGGTTCCTACGAGCAGTACTTC	CASSFAGGGSYEQYF	TRBD1	NA	TRBJ2-7	TRBV27
TGTGCCAGCAGCTACCTAGCGGGGGGCAACGAGCAGTACTTC	CASSYLAGGNEQYF	TRBD2	NA	TRBJ2-7	TRBV9
TGTGCCAGCAGTCGCGGCAAAATGAACACTGAAGCTTTCTTT	CASSRGKMNTEAFF	NA	NA	TRBJ1-1	TRBV27
TGTGCCAGCACCCTACAGGGACAGGGACCCTCAACAGTGGCCCAGCATTTT	CASTLQGQGPSTVAQHF	TRBD1	NA	TRBJ1-5	TRBV28
TGTGCCAGCAGCTTGGGGGACACCCTCCTCAATGGCTACACCTTC	CASSLGDTLLNGYTF	NA	NA	TRBJ1-2	TRBV5-6
TGTGCCAGCGCAATCCGACAGGGATCTGAAGCTTTCTTT	CASAIRQGSEAFF	TRBD1	NA	TRBJ1-1	TRBV18
TGTGCCAGCAGTGGGCCGGGACAGGGAGCCAAAAACATTCAGTACTTC	CASSGPGQGAKNIQYF	TRBD1	NA	TRBJ2-4	TRBV6-1
TGCGCCAGCAGCCAACCCCGGGACAGGGGTCGGCATGAGCAGTTCTTC	CASSQPRDRGRHEQFF	TRBD1	NA	TRBJ2-1	TRBV4-1
TGTGCCAGCAGCTTAGACTCGGGAGCAGATACGCAGTATTTT	CASSLDSGADTQYF	NA	NA	TRBJ2-3	TRBV7-3
TGTGCCTGCGGACTAGCGGGGTCAGATACGCAGTATTTT	CACGLAGSDTQYF	TRBD2	NA	TRBJ2-3	TRBV30
TGTGCCAGCACCGACCTCCGACCACCTATTGGCTACACCTTC	CASTDLRPPIGYTF	NA	NA	TRBJ1-2	TRBV2
TGTGCTAGCAGCTTAGGAGGGACCGGGGAGCTGTTTTTT	CASSLGGTGELFF	NA	NA	TRBJ2-2	TRBV7-7
TGTGCCTGGAAACATAGGGGTTCCAGGATGGACACTGAAGCTTTCTTT	CAWKHRGSRMDTEAFF	NA	NA	TRBJ1-1	TRBV30
TGCGCCAGCAGCCAAGTTGTGGATGAGCAGTTCTTC	CASSQVVDEQFF	NA	NA	TRBJ2-1	TRBV4-1
TGTGCCAGCAGCTTAGTTGCCGGGGTGAACACCGGGGAGCTGTTTTTT	CASSLVAGVNTGELFF	NA	NA	TRBJ2-2	TRBV7-9
TGTGCCAGCAGCCTAGCCTTCAAAGGGAGGGGTGAGCAGTTCTTC	CASSLAFKGRGEQFF	TRBD2	NA	TRBJ2-1	TRBV11-2
TGTGCCAGCAGTCCTCAAGCCCGTCGGCGGGGCTACGAGCAGTACTTC	CASSPQARRRGYEQYF	NA	NA	TRBJ2-7	TRBV27
TGTGCCAGCAGTGAGAGGTGGGGCAGGGGTTCCCACGAGCAGTACTTC	CASSERWGRGSHEQYF	NA	NA	TRBJ2-7	TRBV2
TGTGCCAGCAGCTCTGCCGGGGCTAACTATGGCTACACCTTC	CASSSAGANYGYTF	NA	NA	TRBJ1-2	TRBV7-2
TGTGCCAGCAGCCGAGGACTAGATGAGACCCAGTACTTC	CASSRGLDETQYF	TRBD2	NA	TRBJ2-5	TRBV4-2
TGTGCCAGCAGGAAAGTGGGTCAGGAGACCCAGTACTTC	CASRKVGQETQYF	NA	NA	TRBJ2-5	TRBV6-1
TGCGCCAGCAGCCCAGGGGTTCTAAGTGAAAAACTGTTTTTT	CASSPGVLSEKLFF	NA	once	TRBJ1-4	TRBV4-1
TGCGCCAGCAGTTCTTACTACGAGCAGTACTTC	CASSSYYEQYF	NA	NA	TRBJ2-7	TRBV5-1
TGTGCCTGGATATATGACAACCACTTAACCAAAAACATTCAGTACTTC	CAWIYDNHLTKNIQYF	NA	NA	TRBJ2-4	TRBV30
TGTGCCAGCAGCCGGGGACTAGCGGGGGCCGGGAACACCGGGGAGCTGTTTTTT	CASSRGLAGAGNTGELFF	TRBD2	NA	TRBJ2-2	TRBV7-9
TGTGCCAGCAGCTTATCGGGGGCGGCTAAGACCCAGTACTTC	CASSLSGAAKTQYF	NA	NA	TRBJ2-5	TRBV7-2
TGTGCCAGCAGTTTAGTAGCAGGGGGCGGGTACAATGAGCAGTTCTTC	CASSLVAGGGYNEQFF	TRBD1	NA	TRBJ2-1	TRBV27
TGTGCCAGTCTCCCCCAGGGGGCTGGAAACACCATATATTTT	CASLPQGAGNTIYF	TRBD1	NA	TRBJ1-3	TRBV6-6
TGTGCCAGCAGCCCAACGGGGGCAACGAGTGGAAACACCATATATTTT	CASSPTGATSGNTIYF	NA	NA	TRBJ1-3	TRBV9
TGTGCCACCAGCAGGCCCGACAGAGATCGATATAGCAATCAGCCCCAGCATTTT	CATSRPDRDRYSNQPQHF	NA	NA	TRBJ1-5	TRBV15
TGTGCCAGTGGAGCGGGGTACACAGATACGCAGTATTTT	CASGAGYTDTQYF	TRBD2	NA	TRBJ2-3	TRBV9
TGTGCCAGCAGCTCCCTTAGCGGGGGAAGCACAGATACGCAGTATTTT	CASSSLSGGSTDTQYF	TRBD2	NA	TRBJ2-3	TRBV11-2
TGTGCCAGCATTCAAGGTTCCGCGGGATCTTATGGCTACACCTTC	CASIQGSAGSYGYTF	NA	NA	TRBJ1-2	TRBV6-6
TGTGCCAGTAGTATAAGGGCAAGACGGGACTATGGCTACACCTTC	CASSIRARRDYGYTF	NA	few	TRBJ1-2	TRBV19
TGTGCCATTGCCCCCGATGTGGCCGGGGAGCTGTTTTTT	CAIAPDVAGELFF	NA	NA	TRBJ2-2	TRBV10-3
TGCGCCAGCAGTGACCCCGGGACAGGGGGGAACACAGATACGCAGTATTTT	CASSDPGTGGNTDTQYF	TRBD1	NA	TRBJ2-3	TRBV10-1
TGTGCCAGCAGCTCGACCCCAGTAGGGCAGGAGGGCTACACCTTC	CASSSTPVGQEGYTF	NA	NA	TRBJ1-2	TRBV13
TGTGCCAGCACCCTCAGTGGGGGGTATGGCTACACCTTC	CASTLSGGYGYTF	NA	NA	TRBJ1-2	TRBV19
TGTGCCAGCAGGCCAGGACAGGGAGGCCAGCCCCAGCATTTT	CASRPGQGGQPQHF	TRBD1	NA	TRBJ1-5	TRBV28
TGTGCCAGCAGCCCCCTTAGCGGGGGTGGGAACGAGCAGTACTTC	CASSPLSGGGNEQYF	TRBD2	NA	TRBJ2-7	TRBV4-2
TGTGCCAGCTCAGACCCGGGACTAGCGTTTATAAGTGAGCAGTTCTTC	CASSDPGLAFISEQFF	TRBD2	NA	TRBJ2-1	TRBV2
TGTGCCAGCAGCATGACTAGCGGGGTACAGAATGAGCAGTTCTTC	CASSMTSGVQNEQFF	TRBD2	once	TRBJ2-1	TRBV7-3
TGTGCCAGCAGCCAAGCGGACAGGGTGACCGGGGAGCTGTTTTTT	CASSQADRVTGELFF	TRBD1	NA	TRBJ2-2	TRBV14